These 15 T cell receptor beta chains share one sample of origin, sequenced in a study of lymphopenia after photon versus proton radiotherapy. Sequencing used immunoSEQ multiplex PCR; TCRdb keeps in-frame clones, though not all of them. The repertoire holds more than 50,000 clones, approximately 82% seen once, with 29% in the top ten. The sample in question was peripheral blood, obtained from a patient treated with photon-based radiotherapy. All receptors derive from a man in his fifties with gastric cancer.

The chain joins TRBV19 to TRBJ2-1, with D perhaps matching TRBD2 (6 bases). From germline, CDR1 is LNHDA and CDR2 SQIVND (reference sequence). The CDR3 loop spans 13 amino acids. The V and J ends lost 6 bases and 9 bases respectively, with 15 bases between them. This CDR3 reads CASSDSGGSEQFF. The CDR3 nucleotides read TGTGCCAGTAGCGACTCCGGGGGTAGTGAGCAGTTCTTC. Full variable domain (rest looked up from reference TRBV19 and TRBJ2-1): DGGITQSPKYLFRKEGQNVTLSCEQNLNHDAMYWYRQDPGQGLRLIYYSQIVNDFQKGDIAEGYSVSREKKESFPLTVTSAQKNPTAFYLCASSDSGGSEQFFGPGTRLTVL.

The V call is TRBV7-2, the J call TRBJ1-2, with 7 bases lining up with TRBD1. The CDR3 runs 15 residues. Germline trimming cut 2 bases from V and 8 bases from J; bases unmatched to any gene: 11. CDR1 and CDR2 from the germline V gene are SGHTA and FQGNSA. CDR3 sequence reads: CASSLPGRGAGGYTF. CDR3 DNA sequence: TGTGCCAGCAGCTTACCGGGCAGGGGGGCAGGAGGCTACACCTTC.

The chain joins TRBV2 to TRBJ2-2, with 9 bases that match TRBD1. The V segment lost 3 bases and the J segment 9 bases; nucleotides outside the gene matches: 5. CDR3 length: 14 residues. Germline CDR1 reads SNHLY; CDR2 reads FYNNEI. The CDR3, as DNA: TGTGCCAGCAGTGATCACAGGGGGCTCAGGGAGCTGTTTTTT. It is translated as CASSDHRGLRELFF.

The J gene is TRBJ1-3, the V gene TRBV4-1; D not resolved. This CDR3 comprises 12 residues. Germline V gives CDR1 MGHRA, CDR2 YSYEKL. Trimming took off 2 bases at V and 3 bases at J, with 2 bases between the two ends. The CDR3 region is CASSQSGNTIYF. In DNA form, the CDR3 reads TGCGCCAGCAGCCAAAGTGGAAACACCATATATTTT.

The chain links TRBV19 to TRBJ2-1, with 7 bases fitting TRBD1. Trimming removed 7 bases from V and 3 bases from J; junction bases left unmatched: 0. This CDR3 has 12 amino acids. CDR1 LNHDA and CDR2 SQIVND come from the germline V gene (reference sequence). CDR3 DNA sequence: TGTGCCAGTACAGGGGGCTACAATGAGCAGTTCTTC. Its translation: CASTGGYNEQFF. The whole variable domain, remainder taken from reference TRBV19 and TRBJ2-1, is DGGITQSPKYLFRKEGQNVTLSCEQNLNHDAMYWYRQDPGQGLRLIYYSQIVNDFQKGDIAEGYSVSREKKESFPLTVTSAQKNPTAFYLCASTGGYNEQFFGPGTRLTVL.

This clone was detected a few times. The chain couples TRBV4-1 to TRBJ1-1, with TRBD1 identical over 7 bases. CDR3 length: 17 amino acids. The germline CDR1 and CDR2 sequences are MGHRA and YSYEKL. V shed 4 bases and J 2 bases; nucleotides not matched to a gene: 13. The CDR3, as DNA: TGCGCCAGCAGCCCTATGGACTTAGGACAGGTTAACACTGAAGCTTTCTTT. Protein: CASSPMDLGQVNTEAFF.

V usage is TRBV19 and J usage is TRBJ2-7; D may match TRBD1 or TRBD2 (6 bases each). CDR1 is LNHDA, CDR2 SQIVND, per germline (reference sequence). Trimming stripped 5 bases from V and 4 bases from J, with 15 bases between. The CDR3 is made up of 14 amino acids. CDR3 loop: CASSPHGGLYEQYF. In DNA, the CDR3 is TGTGCCAGTAGTCCACACGGGGGCTTATACGAGCAGTACTTC.

The rearrangement joins TRBV25-1 to TRBJ1-6; weak D call: TRBD1 (5 bases). This CDR3 comprises 14 residues. Germline CDR1 MGHDK, CDR2 SYGVNS. Trimming cost V 6 bases and J 0 bases, with 6 bases left between them. The CDR3 DNA reads TGTGCCAGCAGCAGGGCCTCCTATAATTCACCCCTCCACTTT. It codes for CASSRASYNSPLHF.

This clone is a singleton in its sample. The chain is built from TRBV19 and TRBJ2-1; the match to TRBD2 covers 7 bases. The germline CDR1 and CDR2 sequences are LNHDA and SQIVND (reference sequence). J lost 4 bases, V lost 5 bases, and 8 bases had no gene match. This CDR3 has 15 amino acids. The CDR3 here is CASSPGREYYNEQFF. The CDR3 DNA reads TGTGCCAGTAGTCCTGGGCGGGAGTATTACAATGAGCAGTTCTTC.

The V call is TRBV7-8, the J call TRBJ2-5, with D maybe TRBD1 (6 bases). The CDR3 covers 15 residues. Per germline, CDR1 SGHVS and CDR2 FQNEAQ. V was trimmed by 5 bases and J by 1 base, leaving 14 bases between them. CDR3 sequence: CASSPSGHPQETQYF. The DNA of the CDR3 is TGTGCCAGCAGCCCATCGGGACACCCCCAAGAGACCCAGTACTTC. The full variable domain, with the rest looked up from reference TRBV7-8 and TRBJ2-5, is GAGVSQSPRYKVAKRGQDVALRCDPISGHVSLFWYQQALGQGPEFLTYFQNEAQLDKSGLPSDRFFAERPEGSVSTLKIQRTQQEDSAVYLCASSPSGHPQETQYFGPGTRLLVL.

The chain joins TRBV14 to TRBJ2-1; D not resolved. The germline V and J ends were trimmed by 6 bases and 10 bases, with 7 bases remaining between them. Looked up from germline, CDR1 is SGHDN and CDR2 is FVKESK. This CDR3 comprises 10 residues. The DNA of the CDR3 is TGTGCCAGCAGGAGTGGGGAGCAGTTCTTC. Protein sequence: CASRSGEQFF.

In this sample, this clone turned up a few times. The chain has TRBV7-8 and TRBJ1-1, with unresolved D. Deletions cut 10 bases from V and 1 base from J, with 13 bases between. Germline V gene data show CDR1 as SGHVS and CDR2 as FQNEAQ. The CDR3 totals 13 residues. In DNA form, the CDR3 reads TGTGCCACCATTGAGGCAGGGAACACTGAAGCTTTCTTT. Protein product: CATIEAGNTEAFF. The full variable domain, in which reference TRBV7-8 and TRBJ1-1 provide the parts outside the CDR3, is GAGVSQSPRYKVAKRGQDVALRCDPISGHVSLFWYQQALGQGPEFLTYFQNEAQLDKSGLPSDRFFAERPEGSVSTLKIQRTQQEDSAVYLCATIEAGNTEAFFGQGTRLTVV.

The chain joins TRBV7-3 to TRBJ2-1, with D perhaps matching TRBD1 (5 bases). This CDR3 contains 16 residues. CDR1 SGHTA and CDR2 FQGTGA come from the germline V gene. The V end lost 2 bases, the J end lost 0 bases, and 11 bases lay between the germline ends. CDR3 protein: CASSLAQVGSYNEQFF. CDR3 coding DNA: TGTGCCAGCAGCTTAGCACAGGTGGGCTCCTACAATGAGCAGTTCTTC.

For the CDR3, the DNA is TGTGCCAGCAGCCTAGGCTCCGGGACTTCACAAGAGACCCAGTACTTC. Its protein product is CASSLGSGTSQETQYF. The chain recombines TRBV7-2 with TRBJ2-5; D is possibly TRBD2 (6 bases). Trimming cost V 5 bases and J 2 bases, with 18 bases left between them. Germline-derived CDR1 and CDR2 are SGHTA and FQGNSA. This CDR3 contains 16 residues.

The CDR3 here is CASSGGWDRGVSGNTIYF. The DNA of the CDR3 is TGTGCCAGCAGTGGGGGCTGGGACAGGGGTGTCTCTGGAAACACCATATATTTT. The rearrangement joins TRBV6-1 to TRBJ1-3; 10 bases are a match to TRBD1. Germline V gene lookup returns CDR1 MNHNS and CDR2 SASEGT. The CDR3 is 18 amino acids. V lost 4 bases, J lost 0 bases, and 9 bases stayed unmatched.